The sequence of this T cell receptor (beta chain) was determined in a study of Tregs in tolerant kidney transplant recipients. Findings and limits, study-wide: Changing PCR primers prevented nucleotide comparison between some patients' samples. No direct test of biological reproducibility was done here.

Comment on this clone: Its antigen is currently unknown.

This CDR3 contains 12 residues. The V segment lost 7 bases and the J segment 9 bases; nucleotides outside the gene matches: 5. Looked up from germline, CDR1 is LGHNA and CDR2 is YSLEER. Produced via immunoSEQ multiplex PCR; TCRdb's table is partial and in-frame only. This table holds roughly 66,000 clones, 80% to 95% found once. The sample consisted of CD8+ T cells from blood, taken before the transplant. This clonotype was obtained from a human donor who received a combined kidney and bone marrow transplant. The chain uses TRBV4-3 and TRBJ2-1; 8 bases agree with TRBD2. Here the CDR3 DNA reads TGCGCCAGCATCGGGAGGGCGGGTGAGCAGTTCTTC. It codes for CASIGRAGEQFF.